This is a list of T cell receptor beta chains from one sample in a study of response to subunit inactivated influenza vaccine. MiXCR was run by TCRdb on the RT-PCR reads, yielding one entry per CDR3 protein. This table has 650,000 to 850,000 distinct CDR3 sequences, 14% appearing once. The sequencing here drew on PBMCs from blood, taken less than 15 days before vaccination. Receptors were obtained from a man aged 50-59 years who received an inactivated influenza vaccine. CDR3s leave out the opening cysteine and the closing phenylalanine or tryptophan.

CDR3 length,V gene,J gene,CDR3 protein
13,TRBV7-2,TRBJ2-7,ASSLEAGVSYEQY
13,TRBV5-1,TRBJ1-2,ASSLEVGPNYGYT
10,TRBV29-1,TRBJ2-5,SVTGSRETQY
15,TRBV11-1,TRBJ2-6,ASSSGQGISGANVLT
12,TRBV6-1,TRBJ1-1,ASVKEGRVTEAF
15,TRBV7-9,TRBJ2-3,ASSRLAGGSFTDTQY
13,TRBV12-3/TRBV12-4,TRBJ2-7,ASSPPAGAQWEQY
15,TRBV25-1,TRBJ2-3,ASSEFGGGGRSDTQY
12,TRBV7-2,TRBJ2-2,AGRASGRTGELF
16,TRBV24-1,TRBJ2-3,ATSPQAGTSGNTDTQY
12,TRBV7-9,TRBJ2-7,ASSHPGGSYEQY
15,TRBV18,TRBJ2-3,ASSPRQAGLGADTQY
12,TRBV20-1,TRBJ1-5,SARVGNSHQPQH
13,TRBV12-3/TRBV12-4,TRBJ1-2,ASSRDRGTIYGYT
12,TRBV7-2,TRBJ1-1,ASSLGYGNTEAF
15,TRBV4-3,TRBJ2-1,ASSQGSAGGSEGEQF
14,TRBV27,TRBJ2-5,ASSPNREPGGETQY
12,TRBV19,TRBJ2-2,ASSILLSAGELF
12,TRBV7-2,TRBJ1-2,ASSLVGSSYGYT
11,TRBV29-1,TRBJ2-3,SVDSGFTDTQY
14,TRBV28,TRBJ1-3,ASSFPGSRPGNTIY
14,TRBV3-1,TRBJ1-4,ASSQEYPLRPEKLF
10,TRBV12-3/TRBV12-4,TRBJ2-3,ASSSSGGAEY
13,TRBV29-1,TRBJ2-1,SARNRLAGAGEQF
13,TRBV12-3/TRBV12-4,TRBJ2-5,ASSFRLPNQETQY
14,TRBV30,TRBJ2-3,AWSVRRSGRADTQY
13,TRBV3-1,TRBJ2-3,ASSPISGLTNTQY
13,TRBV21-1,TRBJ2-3,ASSKPLTSTDTQY
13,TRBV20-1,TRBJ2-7,SARGGGTLLIEQY
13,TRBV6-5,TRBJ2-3,ASSFRGPGTDTQY
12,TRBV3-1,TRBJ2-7,ASSIHSGSYEQY
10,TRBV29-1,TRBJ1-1,SAPGGPGAAF
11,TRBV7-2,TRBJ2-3,ASSLFGGDTQY
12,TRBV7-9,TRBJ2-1,ASSPAGGWDEQF
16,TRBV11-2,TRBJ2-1,ASSPTSGGAVFYNEQF
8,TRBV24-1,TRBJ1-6,ATGASPLH
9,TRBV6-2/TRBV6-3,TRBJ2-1,ASSHGGEQF
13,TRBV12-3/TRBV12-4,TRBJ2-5,ASSNERGRGETQY
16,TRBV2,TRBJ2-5,ASSERTSVGYRQETQY
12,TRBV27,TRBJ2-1,ASSDGTQYNEQF
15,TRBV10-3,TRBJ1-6,AISEYASDIYNSPLH
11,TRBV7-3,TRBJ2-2,ASSRGVTGELF
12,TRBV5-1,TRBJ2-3,ASSRGTGTDTQY
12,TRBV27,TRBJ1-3,ASSLTGNRNTIY
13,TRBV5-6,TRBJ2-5,ASSGNRGRLGPQY
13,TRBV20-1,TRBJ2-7,SARDPSGISYEQY
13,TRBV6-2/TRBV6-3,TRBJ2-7,ASSYSKSGVYEQY
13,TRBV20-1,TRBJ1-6,SAIDRGVGVSPLH
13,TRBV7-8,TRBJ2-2,ASRLTSGVIGELF
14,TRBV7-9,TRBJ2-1,ASSQTSGGATNEQF
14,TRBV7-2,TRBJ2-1,ASSLGAGGFYNEQF
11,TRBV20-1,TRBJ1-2,SAAGRGNYGYT
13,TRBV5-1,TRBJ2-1,ASTRRAGDYNEQF
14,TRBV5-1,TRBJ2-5,ASSGGPGGLKETQY
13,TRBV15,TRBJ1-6,ATSREPHQGSPLH
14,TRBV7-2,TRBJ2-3,ASSSGLAGRTDTQY
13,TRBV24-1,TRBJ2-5,ATGLAGAYQETQY